These 4 T cell receptor beta chains share one sample of origin, sequenced in a study of blood T cell repertoires in COVID-19. The method was immunoSEQ multiplex PCR; TCRdb's version includes in-frame clones alone and lacks a portion of them. The sample consists of more than 55,000 clones, around 89% of them appearing once. The material sequenced was peripheral blood. These receptors were collected from a woman aged 55 to 70 with COVID-19, enrolled during active disease.

This chain connects TRBV5-1 to TRBJ1-2; 7 nucleotides agree with TRBD1. V shed 4 bases, J shed 3 bases, and the junction held 3 bases outside the gene matches. This CDR3 has 13 residues. The germline CDR1 and CDR2 sequences are SGHRS and YFSETQ. The chain's CDR3 is CASSRDRDYGYTF. The CDR3 coding sequence is TGCGCCAGCAGCCGGGACAGAGACTATGGCTACACCTTC.

This chain links TRBV6-5 with TRBJ1-6; D gene uncertain. The CDR3 is 13 amino acids. Germline lookup yields CDR1 MNHEY and CDR2 SVGAGI. Trimming took 5 bases from V and 8 from J, leaving 10 bases between them. CDR3: CASSREGHSPLHF. CDR3 coding DNA: TGTGCCAGCAGTAGAGAGGGTCATTCACCCCTCCACTTT.

The chain links TRBV5-1 to TRBJ2-1, with TRBD2 matching over 11 bases. Germline trimming cut 4 bases from V and 7 bases from J; bases unmatched to any gene: 7. Germline values: CDR1 SGHRS, CDR2 YFSETQ. The CDR3 covers 15 residues. The CDR3 protein is CASSQTSGSVNEQFF. CDR3 in DNA: TGCGCCAGCAGCCAAACTAGCGGGAGTGTAAATGAGCAGTTCTTC.

This clone was recorded once. V gene TRBV10-3 combines with J gene TRBJ2-5; 8 nucleotides agree with TRBD1. CDR1 is ENHRY and CDR2 is SYGVKD in the germline V gene. The CDR3 loop spans 17 amino acids. The ends lost 10 bases at V and 2 bases at J; junction bases unmatched: 18. The CDR3 here is CATSPRGLSATQETQYF. The CDR3 coding sequence is TGTGCCACCTCCCCCAGGGGGCTATCTGCCACTCAAGAGACCCAGTACTTC.